These T cell receptor beta chains were read from a single sample in a study of blood T cell repertoires in COVID-19. TCRdb's copy holds only in-frame clones and misses some; the assay was immunoSEQ multiplex PCR. The data contain 200,000 to 300,000 clones, roughly 80% of them singletons. The source material was peripheral blood. These receptors were collected from a woman aged 60-70 years with active or convalescent COVID-19. Each CDR3 is given with its conserved first and last residue. D genes are given only for firm matches. A clone size is listed for some rows: how often the clone was seen (once, few, many), or a class if it is expanded.

clone size	CDR3 length	V gene	D gene	J gene	CDR3 protein	CDR3 DNA
NA	14	TRBV5-1	NA	TRBJ2-7	CASSLETGTYEQYF	TGCGCCAGCAGCTTGGAGACCGGGACTTACGAGCAGTACTTC
NA	16	TRBV7-3	TRBD2	TRBJ2-1	CASSWTSGGHGDEQFF	TGTGCCAGCAGCTGGACTAGCGGGGGCCACGGGGATGAGCAGTTCTTC
NA	15	TRBV28	TRBD2	TRBJ2-7	CASSPGTSDSYEQYF	TGTGCCAGCAGTCCCGGGACTAGTGACTCCTACGAGCAGTACTTC
NA	16	TRBV6-5	NA	TRBJ1-6	CASSYGMWGADSPLHF	TGTGCCAGCAGTTACGGTATGTGGGGCGCGGATTCACCCCTCCACTTT
NA	15	TRBV5-1	NA	TRBJ2-3	CASSSGGASGDTQYF	TGCGCCAGCAGCTCCGGCGGAGCCTCGGGAGATACGCAGTATTTT
NA	15	TRBV2	TRBD1	TRBJ1-4	CASSTTGAFNEKLFF	TGTGCCAGCAGTACTACAGGGGCCTTTAATGAAAAACTGTTTTTT
NA	16	TRBV7-6	NA	TRBJ1-6	CASSLGAGAYNSPLHF	TGTGCCAGCAGCTTAGGGGCAGGGGCCTATAATTCACCCCTCCACTTT
NA	16	TRBV15	NA	TRBJ2-3	CATSLGGRTYTDTQYF	TGTGCCACCAGCTTAGGAGGACGGACCTACACAGATACGCAGTATTTT
NA	13	TRBV7-2	NA	TRBJ1-2	CASSFERDNGYTF	TGTGCCAGCAGCTTCGAACGGGATAATGGCTACACCTTC
NA	14	TRBV6-5	NA	TRBJ1-1	CASRRGPLNTEAFF	TGTGCCAGCAGGCGAGGGCCCCTAAACACTGAAGCTTTCTTT
NA	15	TRBV11-3	TRBD2	TRBJ2-1	CASSRTSGGRNEQFF	TGTGCCAGCAGCCGGACTAGCGGGGGCCGGAATGAGCAGTTCTTC
NA	17	TRBV5-4	NA	TRBJ1-2	CASSLSVVSRDRDGYTF	TGTGCCAGCAGCTTGTCCGTTGTTAGTCGGGATCGGGATGGCTACACCTTC
NA	15	TRBV11-2	TRBD1	TRBJ1-2	CASSFRSQGVRGYTF	TGTGCCAGCAGCTTCCGGAGTCAGGGGGTTCGTGGCTACACCTTC
NA	18	TRBV6-2/TRBV6-3	NA	TRBJ1-5	CASSYHLGGAGSNQPQHF	TGTGCCAGCAGTTACCACCTCGGGGGGGCCGGCAGCAATCAGCCCCAGCATTTT
few	12	TRBV19	NA	TRBJ1-2	CASSAGLYGYTF	TGTGCCAGTAGTGCCGGGTTATATGGCTACACCTTC
once	15	TRBV10-3	TRBD1	TRBJ1-2	CAISMTPGQRYGYTF	TGTGCCATCAGTATGACTCCGGGACAGCGCTATGGCTACACCTTC
NA	17	TRBV4-1	NA	TRBJ1-2	CASSQDLGGGGSNGYTF	TGCGCCAGCAGCCAAGATTTGGGGGGAGGGGGTTCCAATGGCTACACCTTC
once	15	TRBV4-3	TRBD2	TRBJ2-1	CASSQGPAGDNEQFF	TGCGCCAGCAGCCAAGGACCAGCGGGGGACAATGAGCAGTTCTTC
NA	14	TRBV5-4	TRBD2	TRBJ2-5	CASSGGGESETQYF	TGTGCCAGCAGCGGCGGGGGGGAGTCAGAGACCCAGTACTTC
many	14	TRBV5-1	NA	TRBJ1-6	CASRGDIDNSPLHF	TGCGCCAGCAGGGGGGACATCGATAATTCACCCCTCCACTTT
many	13	TRBV5-4	NA	TRBJ2-5	CASSLTSQETQYF	TGTGCCAGCAGCTTGACTAGCCAGGAGACCCAGTACTTC
NA	15	TRBV4-1	NA	TRBJ2-1	CASSSVGGDGNEQFF	TGCGCCAGCAGCTCAGTAGGGGGTGACGGCAATGAGCAGTTCTTC
NA	15	TRBV19	TRBD1	TRBJ1-2	CASTAGGLPGDGYTF	TGTGCCAGCACTGCAGGGGGCCTTCCTGGAGATGGCTACACCTTC
NA	21	TRBV18	TRBD2	TRBJ2-3	CASSPLRGIDTPDSSTDTQYF	TGTGCCAGCTCACCCTTGCGGGGGATCGACACGCCTGACTCTAGCACAGATACGCAGTATTTT
NA	16	TRBV5-1	TRBD1	TRBJ2-5	CASSHLTDRGQETQYF	TGCGCCAGCAGCCACTTAACCGACAGGGGGCAAGAGACCCAGTACTTC